A single sample gave rise to the 23 T cell receptor beta chains below, sequenced in a study of blood T cells in healthy people across ages. Sample-barcoded 5' priming and a J-beta primer mix drove a second PCR of 7 to 11 cycles. TCRdb reprocessed the 5' RACE reads with MiXCR, giving one entry per CDR3 protein. The sample has roughly 680,000 distinct CDR3 sequences, around 52% seen once. The sample was blood. The receptors originated from an elderly woman in good health.

The chain combines TRBV11-2 with TRBJ2-2; D call uncertain. Per the germline V gene, CDR1 is SGHAT and CDR2 is FQNNGV. This CDR3 has 14 amino acids. The V end lost 1 base, the J end lost 5 bases, and 8 bases lay between the germline ends. The CDR3 region is CASSLAWQTGELFF. For the CDR3, the DNA is TGTGCCAGCAGCTTAGCGTGGCAGACCGGGGAGCTGTTTTTT.

The J gene is TRBJ1-6, the V gene TRBV3-1; D remains unclear. The V gene's germline CDR1 is LGHDT and CDR2 YNNKEL (reference sequence). The V end lost 2 bases, the J end lost 10 bases, and 9 bases lay between the germline ends. The CDR3 is 13 residues long. The DNA of the CDR3 is TGTGCCAGCAGCCAATCGACCGGATCACCCCTCCACTTT. Translation: CASSQSTGSPLHF. The whole variable domain, filled in from reference TRBV3-1 and TRBJ1-6, reads DTAVSQTPKYLVTQMGNDKSIKCEQNLGHDTMYWYKQDSKKFLKIMFSYNNKELIINETVPNRFSPKSPDKAHLNLHINSLELGDSAVYFCASSQSTGSPLHFGNGTRLTVT.

This chain uses TRBV12-3 or TRBV12-4 with TRBJ2-7, with D tentatively TRBD2 (6 bases). V was trimmed by 2 bases and J by 3 bases, leaving 17 bases between them. This CDR3 is built from 16 residues. CDR3 nucleotides: TGTGCCAGCAGTTTATATTCCCGGGGGTTGCACTACGAGCAGTACTTC. Translation gives CASSLYSRGLHYEQYF.

The rearrangement links TRBV5-1 to TRBJ2-7, with 11 bases lining up with TRBD2. Germline CDR1 reads SGHRS; CDR2 reads YFSETQ. J lost 4 bases, V lost 1 base, and 10 bases had no gene match. This CDR3 contains 17 residues. CDR3 coding DNA: TGCGCCAGCAGCTTGTTTAATCTAGCGGGAGGAATTTACGAGCAGTACTTC. This sequence encodes CASSLFNLAGGIYEQYF.

The V and J genes are TRBV10-3 and TRBJ2-7, with D tentatively TRBD2 (5 bases). The CDR3 has 14 residues. Germline values: CDR1 ENHRY, CDR2 SYGVKD. V lost 8 bases and J lost 0, with 14 bases in between. CDR3 nucleotides: TGTGCCATCTCCCAGCGGCAGAGCTCCTACGAGCAGTACTTC. Translated: CAISQRQSSYEQYF.

This clonotype was detected ten times or more. V is TRBV4-1 and J is TRBJ2-1; 11 positions agree with TRBD2. The CDR3 is made up of 16 amino acids. CDR1 is MGHRA, CDR2 YSYEKL, per germline. Trimming cost V 0 bases and J 2 bases; bases outside gene matches: 0. CDR3 amino acids: CASSQDSGRAYNEQFF. The CDR3 DNA follows: TGCGCCAGCAGCCAAGATAGCGGGAGGGCCTACAATGAGCAGTTCTTC.

The chain uses TRBV6-5 and TRBJ1-6, with no clear D. Per germline, CDR1 MNHEY and CDR2 SVGAGI. V lost 4 bases and J lost 1, with 14 bases in between. The CDR3 has 17 residues. As DNA, the CDR3 is TGTGCCAGCAGTTCAAATCCCCTATCTTCCTATAATTCACCCCTCCACTTT. It specifies CASSSNPLSSYNSPLHF.

The V gene is TRBV12-3 or TRBV12-4, the J gene TRBJ2-3; 12 positions agree with TRBD2. Trimming at V came to 6 bases and at J to 4 bases, leaving 14 bases not matched to a gene. There are 18 residues in the CDR3. CDR3 amino acids: CASRSTSGSKRGADTQYF. CDR3 DNA: TGTGCCAGCAGATCGACTAGCGGGAGTAAGAGGGGCGCAGATACGCAGTATTTT.

Regarding this clonotype: This may stem from a read error, because a much larger clone lies one nucleotide away. The chain uses TRBV12-3 or TRBV12-4 and TRBJ2-3, with 10 bases that match TRBD2. CDR3 length: 14 amino acids. CDR3 sequence reads: CASNVAGGKDTRYF. The CDR3 DNA is TGTGCCAGCAATGTAGCGGGGGGCAAGGATACGCGGTATTTT.

V is TRBV12-3 or TRBV12-4 and J is TRBJ1-5; 10 nucleotides align to TRBD1. V lost 4 bases and J lost 3; bases outside the gene matches: 3. The CDR3 extends over 15 amino acids. As DNA, the CDR3 is TGTGCCAGCAGTTCGACAGGGGGCCCCAATCAGCCCCAGCATTTT. Protein: CASSSTGGPNQPQHF.

About this clonotype: A single base separates this from a much larger clone, so it may be a read error. The chain couples TRBV7-2 to TRBJ1-1; D not resolved. The germline V gene has CDR1 SGHTA and CDR2 FQGNSA. The CDR3 runs to 14 residues. In DNA, the CDR3 is TGTGCCAGCAGCGTAGCGGTTTTCGACACTGAAGCTTTCTTT. This translates into CASSVAVFDTEAFF.

Concerning this clonotype itself: This may stem from a read error, because a much larger clone lies one nucleotide away. The chain has TRBV5-1 and TRBJ2-1; D is uncertain. The CDR3 runs to 15 residues. The germline gives CDR1 SGHRS, CDR2 YFSETQ. This chain's CDR3 is CARSTDGSSYNEQFF. For the CDR3, the DNA is TGCGCCCGCAGCACGGACGGAAGCTCCTACAATGAGCAGTTCTTC.

This clonotype was seen a few times. This chain joins TRBV7-3 and TRBJ1-3; D is unresolved. This CDR3 region has 15 residues. CDR1 and CDR2 (germline): SGHTA, FQGTGA. Trimming took off 2 bases at V and 0 bases at J, with 8 bases between the two ends. The CDR3 protein is CASSLGVISGNTIYF. The CDR3 nucleotides are TGTGCCAGCAGCTTAGGGGTTATCTCTGGAAACACCATATATTTT.

The chain is built from TRBV25-1 and TRBJ1-1; TRBD1 is a possible D gene (6 bases). Trimming removed 5 bases from V and 6 bases from J, with 19 bases in between. CDR3 length: 15 amino acids. The V gene's germline CDR1 is MGHDK and CDR2 SYGVNS. CDR3 in amino acids: CASSPHKPGVSEAFF. Here the CDR3 DNA reads TGTGCCAGCAGTCCACATAAACCAGGGGTGTCTGAAGCTTTCTTT.

The J gene is TRBJ2-2, the V gene TRBV25-1; no clear D gene. Germline V gene lookup returns CDR1 MGHDK and CDR2 SYGVNS. The CDR3 sequence is 17 residues long. V lost 3 bases to trimming and J lost 0 bases, with 14 bases between them. The CDR3 DNA reads as TGTGCCAGCAGTGACACGGAGTTTCCCTCGAACACCGGGGAGCTGTTTTTT. This encodes CASSDTEFPSNTGELFF.

This chain links TRBV10-3 with TRBJ1-6, with TRBD1 as a possible D gene (5 bases). CDR1 is ENHRY and CDR2 is SYGVKD in the germline V gene. V dropped 0 bases and J dropped 7 bases, with 10 bases sitting between them. CDR3 length: 15 amino acids. CDR3: CAISESAEGNSPLHF. As DNA, the CDR3 is TGTGCCATCAGTGAGTCTGCGGAGGGGAATTCACCCCTCCACTTT.

V is TRBV20-1 and J is TRBJ2-3; TRBD1 aligns across 8 bases. Germline V lookup: CDR1 DFQATT, CDR2 SNEGSKA (reference sequence). Germline trimming cut 4 bases from V and 6 bases from J; bases unmatched to any gene: 12. The length of the CDR3 is 15 residues. The CDR3 region has the DNA TGCAGTGCTAATAGACAGGGGTTGAAGGGGGATACGCAGTATTTT. Translated, it gives CSANRQGLKGDTQYF.

Concerning this clonotype: A single base separates this from a much larger clone, so it may be a read error. This chain links TRBV12-3 or TRBV12-4 with TRBJ1-1; D is possibly TRBD1 (6 bases). Trimming cost V 6 bases and J 3 bases, with 14 bases left between them. This CDR3 is built from 14 residues. In nucleotides, the CDR3 is TGTGCCAGCAGGTTACAGGGAGGAGACACTGAAGCTTTCTTT. The encoded protein is CASRLQGGDTEAFF.

This clonotype has only a few counts. The rearrangement joins TRBV7-9 to TRBJ2-7; D might be TRBD1 or TRBD2, each matching 5 bases. Per the germline V gene, CDR1 is SEHNR and CDR2 is FQNEAQ (reference sequence). V dropped 5 bases and J dropped 7 bases, with 18 bases sitting between them. The CDR3 contains 14 residues. In nucleotides, the CDR3 is TGTGCCAGCAGCCTCGGGACCGCGAACAATGAGCAGTACTTC. As protein: CASSLGTANNEQYF.

Comment on this clonotype: A much more abundant neighbour one base away suggests this may be a read error. V is TRBV4-1 and J is TRBJ2-3, with D tentatively TRBD1 or TRBD2 (5 bases each). With 1 base removed from V and 4 bases from J, the gap between germline ends came to 15 bases. CDR3 size: 16 residues. Germline values: CDR1 MGHRA, CDR2 YSYEKL. The CDR3 coding sequence is TGCGCCAGCAGCCAAGGGACGCTCAGAGGGGCAGATACGCAGTATTTT. Protein sequence: CASSQGTLRGADTQYF.

This clonotype came up once. The rearrangement uses TRBV25-1 and TRBJ1-1; possible D gene TRBD1, 5 bases. The CDR3 contains 13 residues. Looked up from germline, CDR1 is MGHDK and CDR2 is SYGVNS. V lost 2 bases and J lost 4, with 8 bases in between. CDR3 nucleotides: TGTGCCAGCAGTGAACCAGGGAGCACTGAAGCTTTCTTT. Protein sequence: CASSEPGSTEAFF.

V and J are TRBV24-1 and TRBJ2-3, with TRBD1 identical over 7 bases. V gave up 3 bases and J gave up 4 bases; unmatched junction bases: 15. This CDR3 is 18 amino acids long. Germline V gene data show CDR1 as KGHDR and CDR2 as SFDVKD. CDR3 residues: CATSDPTQRQGVADTQYF. The CDR3 region has the DNA TGTGCCACCAGTGATCCCACTCAACGACAGGGTGTAGCAGATACGCAGTATTTT.

The J gene is TRBJ1-2, the V gene TRBV7-9, with TRBD1 matching over 8 bases. The CDR3 contains 14 residues. The trim removed 6 bases at V and 3 bases at J, leaving 6 bases unmatched. CDR1 and CDR2 (germline): SEHNR, FQNEAQ (reference sequence). CDR3 bases: TGTGCCAGCAGTCCACTGGACAGGGACTATGGCTACACCTTC. Amino acid sequence: CASSPLDRDYGYTF.